Below are 18 T cell receptor beta chains sequenced from a single sample in a study of PD-L1 blockade in urothelial cancer. The data were produced by immunoSEQ multiplex PCR, yet TCRdb's version contains in-frame clones alone and is incomplete. The sample lists 35,000 to 45,000 clones, 75% to 95% occurring once. The source material was PBMCs, sampled around atezolizumab (anti-PD-L1) treatment. The receptors were gathered from a man between 65 and 79 years old with urothelial cancer.

This chain links TRBV11-2 with TRBJ2-7; no definite D call. The CDR3 runs 14 residues. V lost 7 bases to trimming and J lost 0 bases, with 13 bases between them. The V gene's germline CDR1 is SGHAT and CDR2 FQNNGV. CDR3 in DNA: TGTGCCAGCACCAGCCGAGGCCTCTCCTACGAGCAGTACTTC. Protein sequence: CASTSRGLSYEQYF.

This clone was recorded only once. V gene TRBV19 combines with J gene TRBJ1-2; D unclear. The V and J ends lost 5 bases and 2 bases respectively, with 12 bases between them. The CDR3 has 14 amino acids. In germline, CDR1 is LNHDA, CDR2 SQIVND (reference sequence). The CDR3 spells CASSGLGGNYGYTF. For the CDR3, the DNA is TGTGCCAGTAGTGGCCTAGGAGGGAACTATGGCTACACCTTC.

The chain has TRBV28 and TRBJ1-5; D unclear. The CDR3 totals 13 residues. Trimming pared 5 bases from V and 5 bases from J, leaving 10 bases between. The germline V gene encodes CDR1 MDHEN and CDR2 SYDVKM. The CDR3 nucleotides are TGTGCCAGCAGTCAACTTACCGATCAGCCCCAGCATTTT. It specifies CASSQLTDQPQHF.

The CDR3 protein is CASSPLGSPHEQYF. The DNA of the CDR3 is TGTGCCAGCTCACCGCTCGGGAGCCCACACGAGCAGTACTTC. V is TRBV18 and J is TRBJ2-7; TRBD2 is a possible D gene (6 bases). Trimming stripped 3 bases from V and 5 bases from J, with 14 bases between. The CDR3 runs 14 residues. In germline, CDR1 is KGHSH, CDR2 LQKENI. The variable domain in full, with the rest retrieved from reference TRBV18 and TRBJ2-7, is NAGVMQNPRHLVRRRGQEARLRCSPMKGHSHVYWYRQLPEEGLKFMVYLQKENIIDESGMPKERFSAEFPKEGPSILRIQQVVRGDSAAYFCASSPLGSPHEQYFGPGTRLTVT.

The chain employs TRBV6-5 and TRBJ1-1; weak D call: TRBD1 (6 bases). CDR1 is MNHEY and CDR2 is SVGAGI in the germline V gene. The CDR3 sequence is 13 residues long. Deletions cut 6 bases from V and 1 base from J, with 9 bases between. The CDR3 spells CASRLQGNTEAFF. CDR3 DNA: TGTGCCAGCAGACTACAGGGGAACACTGAAGCTTTCTTT.

CDR3: CASSLTGTSYEQYF. CDR3 nucleotides: TGCGCCAGCAGCTTGACAGGGACGTCCTACGAGCAGTACTTC. The chain employs TRBV5-1 and TRBJ2-7; a possible D gene is TRBD1 (6 bases). Germline V CDR1 and CDR2: SGHRS, YFSETQ. The germline V and J ends were trimmed by 1 base and 1 base, with 9 bases remaining between them. This CDR3 spans 14 amino acids.

This clone has only a few counts. The chain has TRBV2 and TRBJ2-3; D perhaps matches TRBD2 (5 bases). The V end lost 2 bases, the J end lost 2 bases, and 11 bases lay between the germline ends. The CDR3 sequence is 15 residues long. CDR1 and CDR2 from the germline V gene are SNHLY and FYNNEI. The DNA for the CDR3 is TGTGCCAGCAGTGAATGGCGGGTTTCCACAGATACGCAGTATTTT. Residues: CASSEWRVSTDTQYF.

The CDR3 DNA reads TGTGCCACCAGCAGAGGGGAGAGGGCCTACGAGCAGTACTTC. Translation: CATSRGERAYEQYF. The chain joins TRBV15 to TRBJ2-7; a weak D match, TRBD2 (5 bases). V lost 1 base and J 2 bases, leaving 9 bases between the germline ends. Per germline, CDR1 LNHNV and CDR2 YYDKDF (reference sequence). The CDR3 covers 14 residues. Drawing the rest from reference TRBV15 and TRBJ2-7, the complete variable domain is DAMVIQNPRYQVTQFGKPVTLSCSQTLNHNVMYWYQQKSSQAPKLLFHYYDKDFNNEADTPDNFQSRRPNTSFCFLDIRSPGLGDTAMYLCATSRGERAYEQYFGPGTRLTVT.

The chain links TRBV7-8 to TRBJ2-1; 9 bases are shared with TRBD1. Germline V gives CDR1 SGHVS, CDR2 FQNEAQ. Unmatched junction bases numbered 9, after V lost 4 bases and J lost 8 bases. The CDR3 has 15 residues. The CDR3 DNA reads TGTGCCAGCAGCTCAACAGGGGGCTTTTGGTATGAGCAGTTCTTC. Translation gives CASSSTGGFWYEQFF.

The chain couples TRBV6-1 to TRBJ2-3, with D possibly being TRBD1 (6 bases). The CDR3 loop spans 15 amino acids. The germline CDR1 and CDR2 sequences are MNHNS and SASEGT. With 6 bases removed from V and 0 bases from J, the gap between germline ends came to 13 bases. The chain's CDR3 is CASSFNRDSTDTQYF. The CDR3, as DNA: TGTGCCAGCAGCTTTAACAGGGATAGCACAGATACGCAGTATTTT.

This clone was recorded a few times. This chain uses TRBV28 with TRBJ1-5, with 8 bases lining up with TRBD1. With V trimmed by 2 bases and J by 4 bases, 7 bases remained unmatched. Germline V CDR1 and CDR2: MDHEN, SYDVKM. This CDR3 comprises 16 residues. The CDR3 here is CASSLSLGQVNQPQHF. DNA for the CDR3: TGTGCCAGCAGTTTAAGTCTGGGACAGGTGAATCAGCCCCAGCATTTT.

The chain is built from TRBV15 and TRBJ2-3; 9 bases are a match to TRBD1. J was trimmed by 3 bases and V by 3 bases; bases with no gene match: 7. From germline, CDR1 is LNHNV and CDR2 YYDKDF (reference sequence). The CDR3 is 16 amino acids. The DNA for the CDR3 is TGTGCCACCAGCAGGGGGGCCGGACAGGGGACAGATACGCAGTATTTT. Protein: CATSRGAGQGTDTQYF.

The chain links TRBV7-6 to TRBJ2-7; 10 bases match TRBD2. The CDR3 loop spans 16 amino acids. Germline V CDR1 and CDR2: SGHVS, FNYEAQ. Trimming at V came to 0 bases and at J to 0 bases, leaving 2 bases not matched to a gene. CDR3 DNA: TGTGCCAGCAGCTTAGCTAGCGGGAGGCCCTCCTACGAGCAGTACTTC. Translated, it gives CASSLASGRPSYEQYF.

The rearrangement uses TRBV5-1 and TRBJ2-3, with 8 positions matching TRBD2. V was clipped by 4 bases and J by 2 bases; unmatched bases: 9. Germline lookup yields CDR1 SGHRS and CDR2 YFSETQ. CDR3 length equals 16 residues. The CDR3 nucleotides read TGCGCCAGCAGCACCCCACTAGCGGAAACCACAGATACGCAGTATTTT. It is translated as CASSTPLAETTDTQYF.

The chain links TRBV27 to TRBJ1-2; 7 bases are a match to TRBD1. The V segment lost 4 bases and the J segment 4 bases; nucleotides outside the gene matches: 9. This CDR3 is built from 15 residues. Germline loops: CDR1 MNHEY, CDR2 SMNVEV (reference sequence). Written as DNA, the CDR3 is TGTGCCAGCAGTTCCCCGATACAGGGGACCTATGGCTACACCTTC. As protein: CASSSPIQGTYGYTF.

This sequence joins TRBV5-1 and TRBJ2-7; 9 bases fit TRBD2. The CDR3 consists of 15 residues. J lost 7 bases, V lost 4 bases, and 12 bases had no gene match. CDR1 is SGHRS and CDR2 is YFSETQ in the germline V gene. CDR3 amino acids: CASSKGLATVGEQYF. The CDR3 DNA follows: TGCGCCAGCAGCAAGGGACTAGCAACCGTCGGGGAGCAGTACTTC. Filled out from reference TRBV5-1 and TRBJ2-7, the complete variable domain reads KAGVTQTPRYLIKTRGQQVTLSCSPISGHRSVSWYQQTPGQGLQFLFEYFSETQRNKGNFPGRFSGRQFSNSRSEMNVSTLELGDSALYLCASSKGLATVGEQYFGPGTRLTVT.

The chain employs TRBV28 and TRBJ2-7; 7 bases line up with TRBD1. V was pared by 6 bases and J by 6 bases, with 8 bases of the junction left unmatched. The CDR3 contains 13 residues. In germline, CDR1 is MDHEN, CDR2 SYDVKM. The CDR3 region is CASSQGQEREQYF. In DNA form, the CDR3 reads TGTGCCAGCAGCCAAGGACAGGAGCGCGAGCAGTACTTC.

V gene TRBV28 combines with J gene TRBJ1-5; D possibly corresponds to TRBD1 (6 bases). V was pared by 3 bases and J by 2 bases, with 11 bases between. CDR1 and CDR2 (germline): MDHEN, SYDVKM. The length of the CDR3 is 15 residues. CDR3 region: CASSFGGAGNQPQHF. CDR3 nucleotide sequence: TGTGCCAGCAGTTTCGGGGGGGCAGGCAATCAGCCCCAGCATTTT.